The subject of this entry is one TCR beta chain. The antigen is undetermined. This record comes from a study of OX40 agonist ivuxolimab in advanced cancers. In the study overall: Partial responses were achieved by three patients, one with hepatocellular carcinoma and two with cutaneous melanoma. The study, taken as a whole, reports: At 0.1 to 3.0 mg/kg, clonal expansion of CD4+ and CD8+ blood T cells had occurred by week 6.

Profiled with immunoSEQ multiplex PCR; TCRdb holds only in-frame clones, not every one. This table has almost 70,000 clones, 86% appearing once. J was trimmed by 4 bases and V by 4 bases; bases with no gene match: 3. This CDR3 region has 14 residues. Germline V gene data show CDR1 as SGDLS and CDR2 as YYNGEE. The sequences come from CD4+ or CD8+ T cells sorted from blood, collected in a trial of the OX40 agonist ivuxolimab. The source is an adult with an advanced solid tumor such as melanoma, head and neck, liver or kidney cancer. The chain employs TRBV9 and TRBJ2-2, with TRBD1 identical over 8 bases. The CDR3 loop reads CASSFTGGTGELFF. The CDR3 coding sequence is TGTGCCAGCAGCTTCACAGGGGGCACCGGGGAGCTGTTTTTT.